The 28 T cell receptor beta chains reported below all come from one sample, sequenced in a study of regulatory T cells in long-lasting Graves disease. Time point given: newly diagnosed GD, antithyroid drugs for less than 3 months. The TCR library was made from RNA extracted from PBMCs. Both iRepertoire HTBI primers and Arm-PCR of CDR3 regions were used to build the TCR beta libraries. From the multiplex PCR reads, TCRdb called clonotypes with MiXCR, one entry per CDR3 protein. The sample has 560,000 or so distinct CDR3 sequences; around 16% are singletons. This sample was also put to use in a study of T cells in Graves' hyperthyroidism and ophthalmopathy.

Sequencing was performed on peripheral blood mononuclear cells (PBMCs), taken at new diagnosis, from a patient treated with antithyroid drugs. The receptors shown here come from a man aged 18 to 29 with Graves disease.

This clonotype was counted at least ten times. J is TRBJ2-3 and V is TRBV7-2, with a tentative D call TRBD2 (5 bases). V was shortened by 8 bases and J by 0 bases, with 9 bases between the two germline ends. CDR1 SGHTA and CDR2 FQGNSA come from the germline V gene. The CDR3 is 13 residues long. The CDR3 sequence: CASRRRSTDTQYF. DNA for the CDR3: TGTGCCAGCCGGCGGAGGAGCACAGATACGCAGTATTTT.

This clonotype was seen at least ten times. The chain joins TRBV11-2 to TRBJ1-6; the D gene is possibly TRBD1 (5 bases). V was trimmed by 0 bases and J by 3 bases, leaving 9 bases between them. In germline, CDR1 is SGHAT, CDR2 FQNNGV. The CDR3 sequence is 16 residues long. The CDR3 coding sequence is TGTGCCAGCAGCTTAGAGGGACGGAACTATAATTCACCCCTCCACTTT. Translation: CASSLEGRNYNSPLHF.

Only a few counts were recorded for this clonotype. The gene calls are TRBV30 and TRBJ2-7; D is possibly TRBD1 (6 bases). The length of the CDR3 is 13 residues. V lost 4 bases and J 7 bases, leaving 17 bases between the germline ends. CDR1 and CDR2 (germline): GTSNPN, SVGIG (reference sequence). CDR3 region: CAWNNDQGSEQYF. The CDR3 DNA reads TGTGCCTGGAACAACGACCAGGGGAGTGAGCAGTACTTC.

This clonotype was counted many times. The rearrangement uses TRBV6-2 or TRBV6-3 and TRBJ2-7; TRBD2 aligns across 11 bases. The CDR3 spans 15 residues. Germline V lookup: CDR1 MNHEY, CDR2 SVGEGT. With V trimmed by 2 bases and J by 1 base, 1 base remained unmatched. Here the CDR3 reads CASSYGTSGSYEQYF. DNA for the CDR3: TGTGCCAGCAGTTACGGGACTAGCGGATCCTACGAGCAGTACTTC.

This clonotype was seen only a few times. The V call is TRBV5-1, the J call TRBJ1-3; TRBD1 aligns across 8 bases. This CDR3 has 16 amino acids. V shed 4 bases, J shed 0 bases, and the junction held 6 bases outside the gene matches. Germline-derived CDR1 and CDR2 are SGHRS and YFSETQ. The DNA for the CDR3 is TGCGCCAGCAGCCTGATCGGACAGGGCTCTGGAAACACCATATATTTT. This sequence encodes CASSLIGQGSGNTIYF. Filled out from reference TRBV5-1 and TRBJ1-3, the complete variable domain reads KAGVTQTPRYLIKTRGQQVTLSCSPISGHRSVSWYQQTPGQGLQFLFEYFSETQRNKGNFPGRFSGRQFSNSRSEMNVSTLELGDSALYLCASSLIGQGSGNTIYFGEGSWLTVV.

This clonotype was found many times. The rearrangement joins TRBV27 to TRBJ2-1; no clear D. The CDR3 loop spans 12 amino acids. Per germline, CDR1 MNHEY and CDR2 SMNVEV (reference sequence). V was cut by 5 bases and J by 12 bases, with 14 bases left in between. DNA for the CDR3: TGTGCCAGCAGTCCCCCCGGTTACGGGCAGTTCTTC. Protein: CASSPPGYGQFF.

This clonotype has at least ten counts. The gene calls are TRBV27 and TRBJ1-1; TRBD1 matches 7 bases. From germline, CDR1 is MNHEY and CDR2 SMNVEV (reference sequence). This CDR3 region has 16 residues. V shed 5 bases, J shed 3 bases, and the junction held 12 bases outside the gene matches. The CDR3 sequence: CASSTGTVPRDTEAFF. In DNA form, the CDR3 reads TGTGCCAGCAGTACCGGGACAGTGCCCCGAGACACTGAAGCTTTCTTT.

In this sample, this clonotype turned up many times. This chain's CDR3 is CASSLTFDSYEQYF. The CDR3 coding sequence is TGTGCCAGCAGTTTGACTTTCGACAGCTACGAGCAGTACTTC. The chain links TRBV12-3 or TRBV12-4 to TRBJ2-7, with a possible D match to TRBD1 (5 bases). The CDR3 is 14 amino acids. Trimming removed 3 bases at V and 3 bases at J, with 12 bases between.

This clonotype was detected a few times. The chain uses TRBV3-1 and TRBJ2-1; TRBD2 is a possible D gene (5 bases). The CDR3 is 17 residues long. Germline V gene lookup returns CDR1 LGHDT and CDR2 YNNKEL (reference sequence). Trimming shortened V by 1 base and J by 2 bases, and 15 bases separated the two germline ends. CDR3 coding DNA: TGTGCCAGCAGCCAAGGTGGTTCGGGGATCCCCTACAATGAGCAGTTCTTC. This sequence encodes CASSQGGSGIPYNEQFF.

This clonotype has only a few counts. The rearrangement uses TRBV7-3 and TRBJ2-1; TRBD2 aligns across 7 bases. The CDR3 covers 14 residues. In germline, CDR1 is SGHTA, CDR2 FQGTGA. Unmatched junction bases numbered 5, after V lost 5 bases and J lost 4 bases. CDR3 sequence (DNA): TGTGCCAGCAGCCCCGGGCGGGAGTACAATGAGCAGTTCTTC. It encodes CASSPGREYNEQFF.

The rearrangement joins TRBV14 to TRBJ2-3; TRBD2 matches 9 bases. The ends lost 0 bases at V and 3 bases at J; junction bases unmatched: 13. Germline-derived CDR1 and CDR2 are SGHDN and FVKESK. This CDR3 is 19 amino acids long. The CDR3 DNA is TGTGCCAGCAGCCAAGATAAGTCGTGGTTAGCGGGAGCTACAGATACGCAGTATTTT. Translation gives CASSQDKSWLAGATDTQYF.

This clonotype has just a few counts. V and J are TRBV6-2 or TRBV6-3 and TRBJ2-5; D assignment may be TRBD1 or TRBD2 (5 bases each). CDR1 and CDR2 from the germline V gene are MNHEY and SVGEGT. The length of the CDR3 is 13 residues. V was trimmed by 2 bases and J by 5 bases, leaving 9 bases between them. The CDR3 loop reads CASSYGGWETQYF. Here the CDR3 DNA reads TGTGCCAGCAGTTACGGGGGTTGGGAGACCCAGTACTTC.

In this sample, this clonotype turned up many times. The genes are TRBV20-1 and TRBJ1-1; tentatively, D is TRBD1 (6 bases). CDR3 length equals 14 residues. The V gene lost 5 bases and the J gene lost 4 bases, with 17 bases spanning the gap. CDR1 is DFQATT, CDR2 SNEGSKA, per germline (reference sequence). The DNA of the CDR3 is TGCAGTGCTTACACGCAACGAGGGGGCACTGAAGCTTTCTTT. It codes for CSAYTQRGGTEAFF.

This clonotype was seen repeatedly, ten times or more. Here the CDR3 DNA reads TGTGCCAGCAGTTTCCGGGGCCTGGCCAAAAACATTCAGTACTTC. Translated, it gives CASSFRGLAKNIQYF. The V call is TRBV28, the J call TRBJ2-4; D tentatively reads TRBD1 or TRBD2 (5 bases each). Per germline, CDR1 MDHEN and CDR2 SYDVKM. The CDR3 has 15 residues. Trimming took off 3 bases at V and 1 base at J, with 10 bases between the two ends.

The chain carries TRBV10-1 and TRBJ1-5, with 11 bases fitting TRBD1. The trim removed 10 bases at V and 0 bases at J, leaving 8 bases unmatched. Looked up from germline, CDR1 is WNHNN and CDR2 is SYGVQD (reference sequence). The CDR3 contains 16 residues. Here the CDR3 DNA reads TGCGCCAAGACCGGACAGGGGGCAATTAGCAATCAGCCCCAGCATTTT. Protein sequence: CAKTGQGAISNQPQHF.

The chain combines TRBV30 with TRBJ1-3; D gene unclear. V lost 2 bases and J 0 bases, leaving 8 bases between the germline ends. CDR1 is GTSNPN, CDR2 SVGIG, per germline (reference sequence). There are 14 residues in the CDR3. CDR3 sequence: CAWSPGISGNTIYF. The CDR3 coding sequence is TGTGCCTGGAGTCCCGGGATCTCTGGAAACACCATATATTTT.

This clonotype was seen at least ten times. The rearrangement uses TRBV7-8 and TRBJ2-2, with D possibly TRBD1 on 5 matching bases. Trimming left V 4 bases short and J 4 bases short, with 10 bases between. This CDR3 comprises 14 residues. Germline assignment: CDR1 SGHVS and CDR2 FQNEAQ. CDR3 DNA sequence: TGTGCCAGCAGCTCCGACAGTTCCACCGGGGAGCTGTTTTTT. Protein: CASSSDSSTGELFF.

This chain connects TRBV7-9 to TRBJ2-2; 10 bases match TRBD1. Trimming cost V 5 bases and J 6 bases; bases outside gene matches: 0. Germline loops: CDR1 SEHNR, CDR2 FQNEAQ (reference sequence). The CDR3 has 13 amino acids. The CDR3 loop is CASSGTGAGELFF. The CDR3, as DNA: TGTGCCAGCAGCGGGACAGGGGCCGGGGAGCTGTTTTTT.

The V call is TRBV27, the J call TRBJ2-5; 11 bases map to TRBD2. The CDR3 spans 16 residues. Germline V CDR1 and CDR2: MNHEY, SMNVEV (reference sequence). J gave up 2 bases and V 5 bases, and 7 bases lay outside the gene matches. CDR3 bases: TGTGCCAGCAGTGTATGGACTAGCGGGTATCAAGAGACCCAGTACTTC. This sequence encodes CASSVWTSGYQETQYF.

This clonotype was seen many times. V usage is TRBV7-9 and J usage is TRBJ2-2; 13 bases are a match to TRBD2. Per the germline V gene, CDR1 is SEHNR and CDR2 is FQNEAQ (reference sequence). CDR3 length equals 15 residues. The V gene end was trimmed by 5 bases and the J gene end by 6 bases; junction bases not matched to a gene: 3. The CDR3 coding sequence is TGTGCCAGCAGCGGACTAGCGGGAGTCGCCGGGGAGCTGTTTTTT. Translating it yields CASSGLAGVAGELFF.

The V gene is TRBV7-9, the J gene TRBJ2-3, with unresolved D. CDR1 is SEHNR and CDR2 is FQNEAQ in the germline V gene (reference sequence). This CDR3 contains 15 residues. The V end lost 2 bases, the J end lost 0 bases, and 9 bases lay between the germline ends. The chain's CDR3 is CASSLSTESTDTQYF. The CDR3 DNA is TGTGCCAGCAGCTTATCTACGGAGAGCACAGATACGCAGTATTTT.

This clonotype was seen more than once but under ten times. This chain links TRBV27 with TRBJ1-5, with 8 nucleotides matching TRBD1. The junction had 7 bases not matched to a gene; V was cut back by 3 bases and J by 3 bases. Germline loops: CDR1 MNHEY, CDR2 SMNVEV (reference sequence). The CDR3 spans 16 residues. The DNA of the CDR3 is TGTGCCAGCAGTTTCCCGGGACAGGTTCCCAATCAGCCCCAGCATTTT. As protein: CASSFPGQVPNQPQHF.

This clonotype was found a few times. This chain joins TRBV20-1 and TRBJ1-5, with 8 positions matching TRBD1. Germline V gene data show CDR1 as DFQATT and CDR2 as SNEGSKA (reference sequence). CDR3 size: 17 residues. Trimming removed 2 bases from V and 2 bases from J; junction bases left unmatched: 11. The CDR3, as DNA: TGCAGTGCTAGAACCAACCTGGACAGGGCGGGCAATCAGCCCCAGCATTTT. This translates into CSARTNLDRAGNQPQHF.

CDR3 bases: TGTGCCAGCACCCGAGAGGTAGCTACCTATGGCTACACCTTC. Its protein product is CASTREVATYGYTF. V and J are TRBV12-3 or TRBV12-4 and TRBJ1-2; D gene unclear. The CDR3 runs to 14 residues. Trimming cost V 7 bases and J 4 bases, with 16 bases left between them.

Worth noting for this clonotype: A much larger clone differs by one base, so this may be a read error. The chain has TRBV28 and TRBJ1-1, with D unresolved. From germline, CDR1 is MDHEN and CDR2 SYDVKM. The CDR3 spans 11 residues. The CDR3 DNA follows: TGTGCCAGCATGCAGAACACTGGAGCTTTCTTT. As protein: CASMQNTGAFF.

The chain carries TRBV6-1 and TRBJ2-1; tentative D call: TRBD1 (8 bases). The CDR3 loop spans 15 amino acids. V shed 6 bases and J shed 10 bases, with 22 bases lying between them. CDR1 and CDR2 (germline): MNHNS, SASEGT. The CDR3 sequence: CASRRTGRGSYEQFF. The CDR3 nucleotides are TGTGCCAGCAGACGGACAGGGAGGGGCTCCTACGAGCAGTTCTTC.

This clonotype was picked up many times. This rearrangement joins TRBV4-1 to TRBJ1-2; D is possibly TRBD1 (6 bases). V gave up 1 base and J gave up 4 bases, with 13 bases separating them. CDR1 is MGHRA and CDR2 is YSYEKL in the germline V gene. This CDR3 is built from 15 residues. Written as DNA, the CDR3 is TGCGCCAGCAGCCAAGGTCAGGGGTTGGGCTATGGCTACACCTTC. Translating gives CASSQGQGLGYGYTF.

This clonotype was observed a handful of times. The J gene is TRBJ1-5, the V gene TRBV2, with a tentative D call TRBD1 (5 bases). CDR1 SNHLY and CDR2 FYNNEI come from the germline V gene. The CDR3 runs to 17 residues. Trimming stripped 4 bases from V and 0 bases from J, with 16 bases between. The CDR3 spells CASSGPDRIYSNQPQHF. CDR3 bases: TGTGCCAGCAGTGGACCTGACAGAATTTATAGCAATCAGCCCCAGCATTTT.